What follows is one T cell receptor (beta chain) and its context. A few counts support this clonotype. This receptor's antigen is unknown. No much larger clonotype is one base removed from it; base qualities were not supplied. The sample belongs to a study of T-cell reconstitution after alpha-beta-depleted transplantation in children (dated by TCRdb to 2016 to 2018). Regarding the complete study: The study quantitatively tracked T-cell immune reconstitution after TCRalphabeta/CD19-depleted allogeneic hematopoietic cell transplantation in children using TCR repertoire profiling.

What the authors observed across the whole study: The frequencies of hyperexpanded clones fell over the following months, and after one year, T-cell counts and TCRbeta diversity were mostly attributed to newly produced T cells. In some patients, the high TCRbeta diversity seen at day 60 was put down to recipient T cells and intrathymic progenitors that had survived conditioning. Apparently early alphabetaT-cell count recovery about two months after transplant reportedly relied on only several hundred rapidly expanded clones derived from non-depleted graft cells.

CDR3 length: 14 amino acids, cysteine to phenylalanine. The entry retains the CDR3 DNA only, 42 bases that are in frame from base 1. V is cut by 5 bases and J by 10 bases, and the space between the germline ends is 18 bases. The treatment or condition label corresponds to: allogeneic hematopoietic cell transplantation with graft depleted of TCRalphabeta T cells and CD19 B cells. The transplant recipients were children given TCRalphabeta/CD19-depleted allogeneic hematopoietic cell grafts. Receptor amplification or capture employed PCR. Instrument used: Illumina HiSeq 2500. TCR library preparation used molecular barcoding, with unique molecular identifiers applied to normalize quantification of the TCRbeta repertoire. The raw public reads went through TCRdb reprocessing: fastp at Q25, MiXCR clone calling, in-frame beta chains kept. A single entry per CDR3 protein holds the most common genes and DNA from its merged rows. The table for this sample lists 100,000 to 150,000 distinct CDR3 sequences; 20% to 25% of them were counted only once. Over 9.5% of the sample rests with the top ten.

The sequence was obtained from a male patient aged 2-15 years who had a stem cell transplant for chronic granulomatous disease, so the T cells may come from the graft donor. Sequencing was performed on PBMCs, mostly from graft donor cells, taken 180 days after TCRalphabeta/CD19-depleted stem cell transplant. The rearrangement joined TRBV12-3 or TRBV12-4 to TRBJ2-1, with the D call tentatively TRBD1 or TRBD2, each fitting 5 bases. CDR3 loop: CASSTSPGRHEQFF. The base sequence is TGTGCCAGCAGTACCTCGCCGGGACGCCACGAGCAGTTCTTC.